The clone carrying this T cell receptor (beta chain) was counted between two and nine times. Method: immunoSEQ multiplex PCR; TCRdb's copy keeps in-frame clones and lacks some. The data contain under 15,000 clones, about 71% of them singletons. This record belongs to a study of T cells after somatic rescue of genetic block. V lost 4 bases to trimming and J lost 6 bases, with 12 bases between them. This CDR3 spans 13 amino acids. Germline CDR1 is SGHRS and CDR2 is YFSETQ. The source material was peripheral blood mononuclear cells (PBMCs). The chain combines TRBV5-1 with TRBJ2-3; perhaps TRBD1 as D (5 bases). The source of this sequence is a boy younger than 18. DNA of the CDR3: TGCGCCAGCAGCCCCAGATCAGGGGATACGCAGTATTTT. Translated: CASSPRSGDTQYF.